Listed here are 32 T cell receptor beta chains from one sample, sequenced in a study of graft-versus-host responses after intestinal transplantation. No cognate antigen is known for these TCRs. This table comes from immunoSEQ multiplex PCR, and its TCRdb copy is limited to in-frame clones, with some not included. Of around 45,000 clones in the sample, about 93% were seen once. The specimen comprised unstimulated CD4+ T cells sorted from spleen or lymph node cells, sampled before transplant. The receptors derive from a human donor who was the organ donor for an intestinal transplant.

CDR3: CAISPQGAETQYF. DNA of the CDR3: TGTGCCATCAGTCCCCAGGGGGCAGAGACCCAGTACTTC. The chain is built from TRBV10-3 and TRBJ2-5; 8 bases align to TRBD1. V gave up 5 bases and J gave up 4 bases; unmatched junction bases: 3. Germline V gene lookup returns CDR1 ENHRY and CDR2 SYGVKD. The CDR3 length is 13 residues.

This chain connects TRBV23-1 to TRBJ1-4; TRBD1 matches 8 bases. TRBV23-1 qualifies as an ORF whose function is uncertain. V lost 6 bases and J lost 6; bases outside the gene matches: 18. This CDR3 spans 18 amino acids. Here the CDR3 DNA reads TGCGCCAGCAGACTCCAAGGGACAGGAGTAGGGGGGGATGAAAAACTGTTTTTT. It codes for CASRLQGTGVGGDEKLFF.

Here the CDR3 DNA reads TGTGCCAGCTCAATCCTCGGACATTCTAGCACAGATACGCAGTATTTT. As protein: CASSILGHSSTDTQYF. This rearrangement joins TRBV5-5 to TRBJ2-3, with D perhaps TRBD1 (5 bases). From germline, CDR1 is SGHKS and CDR2 YYEKEE (reference sequence). This CDR3 spans 16 amino acids. Trimming cost V 7 bases and J 0 bases, with 18 bases left between them.

The chain combines TRBV5-1 with TRBJ2-2; possibly TRBD1 or TRBD2 for D (5 bases each). CDR3 length: 16 residues. V dropped 2 bases and J dropped 4 bases, with 15 bases sitting between them. The germline V gene has CDR1 SGHRS and CDR2 YFSETQ. CDR3 protein: CASSFYTGTPTGELFF. CDR3 nucleotide sequence: TGCGCCAGCAGCTTCTACACCGGGACCCCCACCGGGGAGCTGTTTTTT.

The chain carries TRBV7-8 and TRBJ2-4; D is possibly TRBD1 (5 bases). This CDR3 is built from 12 residues. Germline CDR1 and CDR2: SGHVS and FQNEAQ. V lost 1 base, J lost 10 bases, and 8 bases lay in between. The CDR3: CASSLEGIIQYF. The CDR3 DNA follows: TGTGCCAGCAGCTTAGAGGGGATTATTCAGTACTTC.

J is TRBJ2-1 and V is TRBV18; 8 bases agree with TRBD1. This CDR3 is 14 amino acids long. Germline lookup yields CDR1 KGHSH and CDR2 LQKENI. J was trimmed by 7 bases and V by 3 bases; bases with no gene match: 5. CDR3 residues: CASSPPTGVNEQFF. Here the CDR3 DNA reads TGTGCCAGCTCACCTCCGACAGGGGTTAATGAGCAGTTCTTC.

The V call is TRBV4-1, the J call TRBJ2-7, with 14 bases matching TRBD2. The CDR3 is 17 residues long. The ends lost 0 bases at V and 4 bases at J; junction bases unmatched: 5. Germline V gene lookup returns CDR1 MGHRA and CDR2 YSYEKL. For the CDR3, the DNA is TGCGCCAGCAGCCAAGAGGGGAGACTAGCGGGAGGGTACGAGCAGTACTTC. This translates into CASSQEGRLAGGYEQYF.

This chain joins TRBV5-3 and TRBJ1-5, with D unresolved. TRBV5-3 is an ORF for which the function is uncertain. This CDR3 is 17 amino acids long. V was shortened by 1 base and J by 2 bases, with 16 bases between the two germline ends. In DNA form, the CDR3 reads TGTGCCAGAAGCTTGAAGGTTTTGGTAGCTGGCAATCAGCCCCAGCATTTT. Protein product: CARSLKVLVAGNQPQHF.

CDR3 in amino acids: CASRKVGQNYGYTF. The CDR3 DNA reads as TGTGCCAGCAGGAAGGTAGGGCAGAACTATGGCTACACCTTC. The genes are TRBV6-5 and TRBJ1-2; D unresolved. In germline, CDR1 is MNHEY, CDR2 SVGAGI. V dropped 6 bases and J dropped 2 bases, with 13 bases sitting between them. This CDR3 is 14 amino acids long.

This rearrangement joins TRBV18 to TRBJ1-6; 10 nucleotides align to TRBD1. From germline, CDR1 is KGHSH and CDR2 LQKENI. The CDR3 has 16 amino acids. With 6 bases clipped from V and 5 bases from J, the junction kept 7 bases outside the gene matches. The CDR3 here is CASSDRGQVDNSPLHF. In nucleotides, the CDR3 is TGTGCCAGCTCTGACAGGGGGCAGGTGGATAATTCACCCCTCCACTTT.

V usage is TRBV21-1 and J usage is TRBJ2-3. TRBV21-1 is classified as a pseudogene. The CDR3 sequence is 12 residues long. The CDR3 reads CASSKMPDTQYF. CDR3 in DNA: TGTGCCAGCAGCAAAATGCCAGATACGCAGTATTTT.

V and J are TRBV18 and TRBJ2-7; D unresolved. Trimming took off 3 bases at V and 2 bases at J, with 11 bases between the two ends. Germline V gene data show CDR1 as KGHSH and CDR2 as LQKENI. The CDR3 has 14 amino acids. The CDR3 sequence: CASSPPTVTYEQYF. Written as DNA, the CDR3 is TGTGCCAGCTCACCTCCAACCGTCACCTACGAGCAGTACTTC.

The V call is TRBV4-1, the J call TRBJ2-7; TRBD2 agrees at 12 bases. The ends lost 0 bases at V and 6 bases at J; junction bases unmatched: 9. Germline CDR1 reads MGHRA; CDR2 reads YSYEKL. This CDR3 is 17 amino acids long. The CDR3 protein is CASSQEVGLAGLSEQYF. For the CDR3, the DNA is TGCGCCAGCAGCCAAGAAGTTGGACTAGCGGGATTGAGCGAGCAGTACTTC.

This chain connects TRBV11-2 to TRBJ2-5, with 8 bases that match TRBD2. This CDR3 is 18 amino acids long. Germline V lookup: CDR1 SGHAT, CDR2 FQNNGV. Germline trimming cut 1 base from V and 2 bases from J; bases unmatched to any gene: 12. The CDR3 DNA is TGTGCCAGCAGCTTAGGCCGCCAGCGGGGGCCGAAGCAAGAGACCCAGTACTTC. This translates into CASSLGRQRGPKQETQYF.

V gene TRBV6-5 combines with J gene TRBJ2-3; the D is unclear. V was pared by 8 bases and J by 5 bases, with 8 bases between. The germline V gene encodes CDR1 MNHEY and CDR2 SVGAGI. This CDR3 is built from 11 residues. CDR3: CASVWGDTQYF. The CDR3 DNA is TGTGCCAGCGTGTGGGGAGATACGCAGTATTTT.

The rearrangement joins TRBV28 to TRBJ2-3; 7 nucleotides agree with TRBD2. The germline CDR1 and CDR2 sequences are MDHEN and SYDVKM. The CDR3 length is 14 residues. The junction had 5 bases not matched to a gene; V was cut back by 6 bases and J by 2 bases. This CDR3 reads CASRPTSDTDTQYF. The CDR3 DNA sequence: TGTGCCAGCAGGCCCACTAGCGACACAGATACGCAGTATTTT. Variable domain in full (rest from reference TRBV28 and TRBJ2-3): DVKVTQSSRYLVKRTGEKVFLECVQDMDHENMFWYRQDPGLGLRLIYFSYDVKMKEKGDIPEGYSVSREKKERFSLILESASTNQTSMYLCASRPTSDTDTQYFGPGTRLTVL.

Comment on this clone: The junction shows a germline mismatch at one end, possibly a read error. The rearrangement links TRBV7-9 to TRBJ2-1, with 10 bases identical to TRBD2. In germline, CDR1 is SEHNR, CDR2 FQNEAQ (reference sequence). There are 15 residues in the CDR3. CDR3 sequence (DNA): TGTGCCAGCAGCGTAGCGGGGGGCTCCTACAATGAGCAGTTCTTC. Translating gives CASSVAGGSYNEQFF.

This chain uses TRBV18 with TRBJ2-5; TRBD1 or TRBD2 may be the D gene (5 bases each). Trimming took 5 bases from V and 5 from J, leaving 9 bases between them. Per the germline V gene, CDR1 is KGHSH and CDR2 is LQKENI. The CDR3 consists of 12 residues. CDR3 nucleotide sequence: TGTGCCAGCTCATGGGACCTGGAGACCCAGTACTTC. It is translated as CASSWDLETQYF.

This clone was detected once. The chain recombines TRBV18 with TRBJ2-5; no definite D call. The length of the CDR3 is 15 residues. The germline V and J ends were trimmed by 0 bases and 1 base, with 9 bases remaining between them. CDR1 KGHSH and CDR2 LQKENI come from the germline V gene. The CDR3 sequence is CASSPPGSGQETQYF. The CDR3 nucleotides are TGTGCCAGCTCACCACCCGGCTCAGGCCAAGAGACCCAGTACTTC.

This chain uses TRBV7-2 with TRBJ1-1; 7 nucleotides agree with TRBD1. Trimming took 1 base from V and 5 from J; bases not matched to a gene: 7. The CDR3 sequence is 15 residues long. Germline loops: CDR1 SGHTA, CDR2 FQGNSA. CDR3 nucleotide sequence: TGTGCCAGCAGCTTAGGCCCTCAGGGGGGGACTGAAGCTTTCTTT. Encoded protein: CASSLGPQGGTEAFF.

The chain carries TRBV6-5 and TRBJ2-1, with D possibly called TRBD1 or TRBD2 (5 bases each). This CDR3 has 15 residues. Germline values: CDR1 MNHEY, CDR2 SVGAGI. V dropped 0 bases and J dropped 6 bases, with 12 bases sitting between them. The CDR3 coding sequence is TGTGCCAGCAGTTACTCTCTGGGGGTTACCAATGAGCAGTTCTTC. Translated: CASSYSLGVTNEQFF.

The genes are TRBV5-5 and TRBJ2-5; tentatively, D is TRBD1 (6 bases). Trimming shortened V by 3 bases and J by 5 bases, and 17 bases separated the two germline ends. The CDR3 has 15 amino acids. CDR1 is SGHKS and CDR2 is YYEKEE in the germline V gene (reference sequence). CDR3 coding DNA: TGTGCCAGCAGCTCCCATTGGACAGAGGGGGAGACCCAGTACTTC. This translates into CASSSHWTEGETQYF.

Concerning this clone: A junction end diverges from the germline sequence, so it may reflect a read error. Other DNA sequences in the sample encode the same CDR3. In DNA form, the CDR3 reads TGCGCCAGCAGGGCGGGCGGGTCAGCGGGATTGAGCGAGCAGTACTTC. This sequence encodes CASRAGGSAGLSEQYF. This rearrangement joins TRBV28 to TRBJ2-7; 7 bases line up with TRBD2. CDR1 is MDHEN and CDR2 is SYDVKM in the germline V gene. The CDR3 length is 16 residues.

This chain links TRBV9 with TRBJ2-3; the D is unclear. Trimming took off 0 bases at V and 6 bases at J, with 5 bases between the two ends. The CDR3 covers 12 residues. Per the germline V gene, CDR1 is SGDLS and CDR2 is YYNGEE. CDR3 in amino acids: CASSVEWDTQYF. CDR3 coding DNA: TGTGCCAGCAGCGTAGAGTGGGATACGCAGTATTTT.

This chain connects TRBV25-1 to TRBJ2-1, with 9 bases fitting TRBD1. This CDR3 region has 14 residues. CDR1 MGHDK and CDR2 SYGVNS come from the germline V gene. V gave up 1 base and J gave up 9 bases; unmatched junction bases: 4. The CDR3 DNA sequence: TGTGCCAGCAGTGAATTAGACAGGGGGGTTGAGCAGTTCTTC. This sequence encodes CASSELDRGVEQFF.

The chain employs TRBV7-8 and TRBJ1-1, with D possibly being TRBD1 (5 bases). This CDR3 contains 14 residues. With 2 bases removed from V and 4 bases from J, the gap between germline ends came to 11 bases. Germline CDR1 and CDR2: SGHVS and FQNEAQ. The CDR3 loop reads CASSLPQGSTEAFF. In nucleotides, the CDR3 is TGTGCCAGCAGCTTACCGCAGGGCAGCACTGAAGCTTTCTTT. Looking up the rest from reference TRBV7-8 and TRBJ1-1 gives the full variable domain: GAGVSQSPRYKVAKRGQDVALRCDPISGHVSLFWYQQALGQGPEFLTYFQNEAQLDKSGLPSDRFFAERPEGSVSTLKIQRTQQEDSAVYLCASSLPQGSTEAFFGQGTRLTVV.

The chain carries TRBV28 and TRBJ1-2; TRBD1 might be the D (6 bases). CDR3 length: 15 residues. Germline values: CDR1 MDHEN, CDR2 SYDVKM. Trimming removed 3 bases at V and 6 bases at J, with 17 bases between. In nucleotides, the CDR3 is TGTGCCAGCAGTTTGCAGGGGCCAGGGAAGGATGGCTACACCTTC. Amino acids: CASSLQGPGKDGYTF.

This sequence joins TRBV11-2 and TRBJ2-7, with 10 bases identical to TRBD2. V trimming: 3 bases; J trimming: 0 bases; junction bases outside the gene matches: 2. Germline CDR1 reads SGHAT; CDR2 reads FQNNGV. CDR3 size: 15 residues. The CDR3 loop reads CASSFTSGNSYEQYF. The CDR3 DNA reads TGTGCCAGCAGCTTTACTAGCGGGAACTCCTACGAGCAGTACTTC.

The rearrangement links TRBV6-5 to TRBJ1-5, with D possibly TRBD1 on 5 matching bases. The CDR3 is 13 residues long. V shed 6 bases and J shed 9 bases, with 15 bases lying between them. CDR1 and CDR2 (germline): MNHEY, SVGAGI. DNA of the CDR3: TGTGCCAGCAGCGACAGATCCCCCCCGCCCCAGCATTTT. It codes for CASSDRSPPPQHF.

This clone was counted only a few times. This chain connects TRBV7-6 to TRBJ1-4, with D hard to call. The V and J ends lost 3 bases and 4 bases respectively, with 3 bases between them. The length of the CDR3 is 12 residues. Germline loops: CDR1 SGHVS, CDR2 FNYEAQ. DNA of the CDR3: TGTGCCAGCAGCTTTGGTAATGAAAAACTGTTTTTT. It codes for CASSFGNEKLFF.

The chain has TRBV5-1 and TRBJ1-6; D may be TRBD1 (5 bases). Germline CDR1 and CDR2: SGHRS and YFSETQ. The CDR3 runs 17 residues. Trimming cost V 5 bases and J 4 bases, with 19 bases left between them. The CDR3 here is CASSYNPGLMYNSPLHF. The CDR3 DNA follows: TGCGCCAGCAGTTATAATCCGGGACTGATGTATAATTCACCCCTCCACTTT.

The chain recombines TRBV5-1 with TRBJ2-1, with a possible D match to TRBD2 (6 bases). The V gene lost 0 bases and the J gene lost 9 bases, with 13 bases spanning the gap. Germline V gene data show CDR1 as SGHRS and CDR2 as YFSETQ. CDR3 length equals 14 residues. CDR3 DNA: TGCGCCAGCAGCTTGGACGGGAGCTCGGTTGAGCAGTTCTTC. Its translation: CASSLDGSSVEQFF.